A single sample is the source of the 17 T cell receptor beta chains below, sequenced in a study of T cells after yellow fever vaccination. One entry per CDR3 protein results from TCRdb running MiXCR on the 5' RACE reads. Among hundreds of thousands of distinct CDR3 sequences listed, about 4% were seen once. The specimen comprised PBMCs, sampled 5 days after the yellow fever booster vaccination. Source of these receptors: a man aged 18 to 29 who received the YFV17D yellow fever vaccine.

Worth noting for this clonotype: Its ends do not fully match the called genes, so a read error is possible. The chain has TRBV19 and TRBJ2-3, with 7 bases that match TRBD2. Germline lookup yields CDR1 LNHDA and CDR2 SQIVND (reference sequence). The CDR3 is 15 residues long. Written as DNA, the CDR3 is TGTGCTAGTAGTCATCCCCCTAGCGGTACAGATACGCAGTATTTT. Translating gives CASSHPPSGTDTQYF.

This clonotype was recorded a few times. The V gene is TRBV29-1, the J gene TRBJ1-2, with D hard to call. V lost 8 bases to trimming and J lost 0 bases, with 7 bases between them. The germline V gene has CDR1 SQVTM and CDR2 ANQGSEA. The CDR3 loop spans 11 amino acids. The CDR3 loop is CSSLANYGYTF. CDR3 DNA: TGCAGCTCCCTGGCTAACTATGGCTACACCTTC.

The rearrangement joins TRBV11-3 to TRBJ2-1; TRBD2 aligns across 11 bases. The CDR3 consists of 16 residues. V lost 5 bases and J lost 4; bases outside the gene matches: 7. In germline, CDR1 is SGHNT, CDR2 YENEEA. Written as DNA, the CDR3 is TGTGCCAGCAGCCCGGGGGGGACTAGCGGATACAATGAGCAGTTCTTC. It is translated as CASSPGGTSGYNEQFF.

The CDR3 DNA reads TGTGCCAGCGGACTGGGAGGGGACGGATACACCATATATTTT. Its protein product is CASGLGGDGYTIYF. V usage is TRBV28 and J usage is TRBJ1-3; possible D gene TRBD1, 5 bases. In germline, CDR1 is MDHEN, CDR2 SYDVKM. This CDR3 spans 14 amino acids. Trimming took off 8 bases at V and 8 bases at J, with 19 bases between the two ends.

This clonotype was found many times. The genes are TRBV7-9 and TRBJ1-2; no clear D. V lost 6 bases and J 1 base, leaving 9 bases between the germline ends. The CDR3 is 13 residues long. Germline CDR1 reads SEHNR; CDR2 reads FQNEAQ (reference sequence). The CDR3 nucleotides read TGTGCCAGCAGTTCGGACGGTAACTATGGCTACACCTTC. It yields the protein CASSSDGNYGYTF. Drawing the rest from reference TRBV7-9 and TRBJ1-2, the complete variable domain is DTGVSQNPRHKITKRGQNVTFRCDPISEHNRLYWYRQTLGQGPEFLTYFQNEAQLEKSRLLSDRFSAERPKGSFSTLEIQRTEQGDSAMYLCASSSDGNYGYTFGSGTRLTVV.

This clonotype was seen at least ten times. The chain recombines TRBV19 with TRBJ2-7, with 9 bases lining up with TRBD1. Germline values: CDR1 LNHDA, CDR2 SQIVND (reference sequence). The CDR3 extends over 15 amino acids. The junction had 6 bases not matched to a gene; V was cut back by 3 bases and J by 3 bases. The CDR3 loop is CASSIYRGQLYEQYF. The CDR3 DNA is TGTGCCAGTAGTATTTACAGGGGGCAACTCTACGAGCAGTACTTC.

This clonotype has just a few counts. The rearrangement joins TRBV18 to TRBJ1-2; 7 nucleotides align to TRBD1. With 3 bases clipped from V and 6 bases from J, the junction kept 4 bases outside the gene matches. CDR1 is KGHSH and CDR2 is LQKENI in the germline V gene. CDR3 length: 13 amino acids. The CDR3 here is CASSPDRADGYTF. CDR3 DNA sequence: TGTGCCAGCTCACCCGACAGGGCGGATGGCTACACCTTC.

This clonotype was recorded a few times. The chain recombines TRBV24-1 with TRBJ1-5; D perhaps matches TRBD1 (5 bases). Trimming cost V 7 bases and J 1 base, with 13 bases left between them. This CDR3 is 15 amino acids long. Germline V gene lookup returns CDR1 KGHDR and CDR2 SFDVKD. This chain's CDR3 is CATRKQQASNQPQHF. CDR3 nucleotide sequence: TGTGCCACCAGAAAGCAACAGGCCAGCAATCAGCCCCAGCATTTT.

The chain couples TRBV5-1 to TRBJ2-5; 8 positions agree with TRBD2. This CDR3 is built from 15 residues. Germline CDR1 is SGHRS and CDR2 is YFSETQ. The junction had 6 bases not matched to a gene; V was cut back by 1 base and J by 4 bases. The CDR3 protein is CASSLILAAGETQYF. The CDR3 DNA sequence: TGCGCCAGCAGCTTGATACTAGCGGCAGGAGAGACCCAGTACTTC.

This clonotype has ten or more counts. This chain links TRBV2 with TRBJ2-5; perhaps TRBD1 as D (5 bases). The CDR3 spans 13 residues. V lost 7 bases to trimming and J lost 1 base, with 10 bases between them. Looked up from germline, CDR1 is SNHLY and CDR2 is FYNNEI. The CDR3 here is CASTRQTQETQYF. For the CDR3, the DNA is TGTGCCAGCACCAGACAGACCCAAGAGACCCAGTACTTC. Using reference TRBV2 and TRBJ2-5 for the parts outside the CDR3, the full variable domain is EPEVTQTPSHQVTQMGQEVILRCVPISNHLYFYWYRQILGQKVEFLVSFYNNEISEKSEIFDDQFSVERPDGSNFTLKIRSTKLEDSAMYFCASTRQTQETQYFGPGTRLLVL.

V and J are TRBV5-1 and TRBJ2-1, with 12 positions matching TRBD2. This CDR3 has 16 amino acids. Trimming took 4 bases from V and 4 from J; bases not matched to a gene: 6. From germline, CDR1 is SGHRS and CDR2 YFSETQ. CDR3 coding DNA: TGCGCCAGCAGCCCTGGACTAGCGGGGATATACAATGAGCAGTTCTTC. Its protein product is CASSPGLAGIYNEQFF.

V gene TRBV29-1 combines with J gene TRBJ2-5, with D perhaps matching TRBD2 (5 bases). Trimming left V 4 bases short and J 7 bases short, with 22 bases between. The germline V gene has CDR1 SQVTM and CDR2 ANQGSEA. CDR3 length: 15 amino acids. The CDR3: CSVVGMERPSGTQYF. The CDR3 nucleotides read TGCAGCGTTGTGGGGATGGAGCGGCCCTCCGGGACCCAGTACTTC.

This rearrangement joins TRBV7-9 to TRBJ1-2, with D perhaps TRBD1 (6 bases). This CDR3 has 13 residues. V lost 5 bases and J 4 bases, leaving 11 bases between the germline ends. The germline gives CDR1 SEHNR, CDR2 FQNEAQ (reference sequence). The CDR3 region is CASSGGRGYGYTF. The DNA of the CDR3 is TGTGCCAGCAGCGGCGGCAGGGGCTATGGCTACACCTTC. Looking up the rest from reference TRBV7-9 and TRBJ1-2 gives the full variable domain: DTGVSQNPRHKITKRGQNVTFRCDPISEHNRLYWYRQTLGQGPEFLTYFQNEAQLEKSRLLSDRFSAERPKGSFSTLEIQRTEQGDSAMYLCASSGGRGYGYTFGSGTRLTVV.

The chain employs TRBV20-1 and TRBJ1-2, with D possibly matching TRBD1 (5 bases). The CDR3 has 12 residues. Trimming pared 6 bases from V and 4 bases from J, leaving 12 bases between. In germline, CDR1 is DFQATT, CDR2 SNEGSKA (reference sequence). The CDR3 DNA follows: TGCAGTGCCCGGTACAGGAGCTATGGCTACACCTTC. This translates into CSARYRSYGYTF.

This clonotype came up many times. V gene TRBV15 combines with J gene TRBJ2-3, with D possibly TRBD1 on 6 matching bases. V dropped 5 bases and J dropped 2 bases, with 14 bases sitting between them. Germline assignment: CDR1 LNHNV and CDR2 YYDKDF (reference sequence). This CDR3 is built from 15 residues. The CDR3 loop reads CATSLDRSHTDTQYF. The CDR3 DNA is TGTGCCACCAGCTTAGACAGGTCCCACACAGATACGCAGTATTTT.

The genes are TRBV7-2 and TRBJ2-5; 8 bases line up with TRBD2. The V gene end was trimmed by 2 bases and the J gene end by 5 bases; junction bases not matched to a gene: 7. CDR3 length equals 15 residues. Germline loops: CDR1 SGHTA, CDR2 FQGNSA. The CDR3 sequence is CASSLPTSGAETQYF. In DNA form, the CDR3 reads TGTGCCAGCAGCTTACCCACTAGCGGCGCCGAGACCCAGTACTTC.

There are many counts of this clonotype. The chain employs TRBV7-9 and TRBJ2-2; 9 nucleotides line up with TRBD1. The CDR3 loop spans 13 amino acids. The germline gives CDR1 SEHNR, CDR2 FQNEAQ (reference sequence). The J segment lost 6 bases and the V segment lost 5 bases, leaving 1 base of the junction unmatched. This chain's CDR3 is CASSRTGAGELFF. CDR3 sequence (DNA): TGTGCCAGCAGCAGGACAGGGGCCGGGGAGCTGTTTTTT.